These 7 T cell receptor beta chains were all obtained from the same sample, sequenced in a study of blood T cell repertoires in COVID-19 (dated by TCRdb to 2020 to 2021). The library came from the immunoSEQ multiplex PCR assay. As stored in TCRdb, this immuneACCESS dataset retains in-frame rearrangements with V and J assigned. A fraction of the clones does not appear; measured against another copy, unresolved V genes explain less than half of the discrepancy, and the remainder lacks a known reason. Here the sample has fewer than 200,000 clones; roughly 80% occur a single time. The ten largest clones represent 7% of the sample. The sample consisted of peripheral blood. All receptors derive from a middle-aged woman with COVID-19, enrolled during active disease.

The chain combines TRBV2 with TRBJ1-1; no firm D call. Germline V gene data show CDR1 as SNHLY and CDR2 as FYNNEI. Between the trimmed V and J ends, which lost 7 bases and 3 bases, there was a span of 6 bases. The CDR3 runs to 11 residues. The CDR3 protein is CASILYTEAFF. The CDR3 DNA follows: TGTGCCAGCATATTGTACACTGAAGCTTTCTTT.

The chain uses TRBV25-1 and TRBJ2-1; D is perhaps TRBD2 (6 bases). Trimming took off 8 bases at V and 13 bases at J, with 18 bases between the two ends. CDR1 is MGHDK and CDR2 is SYGVNS in the germline V gene. This CDR3 spans 12 amino acids. CDR3 DNA: TGTGCCAGCGACTCCCTGGGGGGTCCTCAGTTCTTC. It encodes CASDSLGGPQFF.

The J gene is TRBJ2-1, the V gene TRBV4-1; 7 bases match TRBD1. The CDR3 runs to 14 residues. Germline V gene lookup returns CDR1 MGHRA and CDR2 YSYEKL. The trim removed 3 bases at V and 8 bases at J, leaving 7 bases unmatched. The CDR3 nucleotides are TGCGCCAGCAGCCAGGGTACAGGGGCCTATGAGCAGTTCTTC. Encoded protein: CASSQGTGAYEQFF.

By share, this clone ranks as medium-sized. This chain joins TRBV7-9 and TRBJ2-3; tentatively, D is TRBD2 (5 bases). The CDR3 spans 16 residues. V was trimmed by 3 bases and J by 1 base, leaving 14 bases between them. Germline assignment: CDR1 SEHNR and CDR2 FQNEAQ (reference sequence). Written as DNA, the CDR3 is TGTGCCAGCAGCTTCTGGACTTCTCTTGGCACAGATACGCAGTATTTT. This codes for CASSFWTSLGTDTQYF.

The chain uses TRBV24-1 and TRBJ2-1; 10 bases fit TRBD2. The CDR3 length is 13 residues. V lost 5 bases to trimming and J lost 9 bases; unmatched junction nucleotides: 3. The V gene's germline CDR1 is KGHDR and CDR2 SFDVKD. CDR3 region: CATSGTSGGEQFF. The CDR3 region has the DNA TGTGCCACCAGTGGGACTAGCGGAGGTGAGCAGTTCTTC.

The chain uses TRBV3-1 (or the pseudogene TRBV3-2) and TRBJ1-3; D call uncertain. The CDR3 runs to 14 residues. Looked up from germline, CDR1 is LGHDT and CDR2 is YNNKEL (reference sequence). The ends were cut back, 1 base at V and 3 bases at J, with 7 bases in the middle. CDR3 coding DNA: TGTGCCAGCAGCCAAGGCGGTTTTGGAAACACCATATATTTT. Protein: CASSQGGFGNTIYF.

The chain is built from TRBV19 and TRBJ2-1; 9 nucleotides match TRBD2. Germline V gene lookup returns CDR1 LNHDA and CDR2 SQIVND (reference sequence). CDR3 size: 13 residues. With V trimmed by 5 bases and J by 10 bases, 6 bases remained unmatched. CDR3 nucleotide sequence: TGTGCCAGTAGTGGGGGTAGCGGGAGAGAGCAGTTCTTC. It codes for CASSGGSGREQFF.